The 32 T cell receptor beta chains below come from one sample, sequenced in a study of monozygotic twins with inflammatory bowel disease. No DNA is given; TCRdb re-called the 5' RACE reads and lists each CDR3 protein once. Its clone listing holds fewer than 450,000 distinct CDR3 sequences. Sequencing was performed on blood. The receptors here all came from a human donor with ulcerative colitis or Crohn's disease, or a healthy co-twin of an affected twin (not recorded which).

V gene TRBV15 combines with J gene TRBJ2-7; the TCRdb call, TRBD1, lacks DNA for checking. Germline values: CDR1 LNHNV, CDR2 YYDKDF (reference sequence). The CDR3 contains 17 residues. The CDR3: CATSRRGGTGRQDEQYF. The variable domain in full, with the rest retrieved from reference TRBV15 and TRBJ2-7, is DAMVIQNPRYQVTQFGKPVTLSCSQTLNHNVMYWYQQKSSQAPKLLFHYYDKDFNNEADTPDNFQSRRPNTSFCFLDIRSPGLGDTAMYLCATSRRGGTGRQDEQYFGPGTRLTVT.

This sequence joins TRBV20-1 and TRBJ2-7; TCRdb indicates TRBD1, and absent DNA this call remains unverified. This CDR3 region has 14 residues. Germline values: CDR1 DFQATT, CDR2 SNEGSKA (reference sequence). CDR3 in amino acids: CSAPRGGGFDEQYF.

V is TRBV30 and J is TRBJ2-7; the TCRdb D gene call, TRBD1, has no DNA to confirm it. This CDR3 spans 16 amino acids. Germline V CDR1 and CDR2: GTSNPN, SVGIG (reference sequence). CDR3 region: CAWSHLGHDRGREQYF.

This chain links TRBV6-2 or TRBV6-3 with TRBJ2-5. Germline assignment: CDR1 MNHEY and CDR2 SVGEGT. The CDR3 loop spans 12 amino acids. CDR3 protein: CASSYGQETQYF.

The V gene is TRBV19, the J gene TRBJ1-1. Germline V gene data show CDR1 as LNHDA and CDR2 as SQIVND (reference sequence). This CDR3 is built from 16 residues. CDR3 region: CASKGPSQAANTEAFF.

The rearrangement links TRBV4-1 to TRBJ2-3; TCRdb returns TRBD1, unconfirmable since there is no DNA. The CDR3 has 13 residues. The germline CDR1 and CDR2 sequences are MGHRA and YSYEKL. CDR3 region: CASSQTGTDRQYF.

The CDR3 sequence: CASSLLPSSEQFF. V and J are TRBV7-2 and TRBJ2-1; TCRdb reports TRBD2, a call that lacks DNA to check it against. The V gene's germline CDR1 is SGHTA and CDR2 FQGNSA. The CDR3 length is 13 residues.

This sequence joins TRBV12-5 and TRBJ2-3; the D call from TCRdb, TRBD1, cannot be confirmed without DNA. The CDR3 loop spans 14 amino acids. Germline lookup yields CDR1 LGHNT and CDR2 FRNRAP. The CDR3 sequence: CASGFEGLADTQYF.

The chain links TRBV20-1 to TRBJ2-5. This CDR3 is 11 amino acids long. The germline V gene encodes CDR1 DFQATT and CDR2 SNEGSKA (reference sequence). CDR3 residues: CSANLGETQYF.

V is TRBV12-3 or TRBV12-4 and J is TRBJ2-1; TCRdb proposes TRBD1, but this gene call is untestable without DNA. CDR3 length equals 14 residues. This chain's CDR3 is CASRLTGGYNEQFF.

The chain employs TRBV9 and TRBJ1-1; the TCRdb D gene call, TRBD1, has no DNA to confirm it. In germline, CDR1 is SGDLS, CDR2 YYNGEE. The CDR3 totals 16 residues. This chain's CDR3 is CASSPRDRVMNTEAFF.

This chain uses TRBV12-3 or TRBV12-4 with TRBJ2-7. The CDR3 totals 12 residues. The CDR3 region is CASSMTALEQYF.

The genes are TRBV11-1 and TRBJ1-5; the TRBD1 assignment by TCRdb is unverifiable without DNA. The CDR3 is 19 amino acids. Germline V gene lookup returns CDR1 SGHAT and CDR2 FQDESV (reference sequence). This chain's CDR3 is CASSSEPGQGDGSNQPQHF. The whole variable domain, remainder taken from reference TRBV11-1 and TRBJ1-5, is EAEVAQSPRYKITEKSQAVAFWCDPISGHATLYWYRQILGQGPELLVQFQDESVVDDSQLPKDRFSAERLKGVDSTLKIQPAELGDSAMYLCASSSEPGQGDGSNQPQHFGDGTRLSIL.

The chain has TRBV20-1 and TRBJ2-1; TCRdb reports TRBD1, a call that lacks DNA to check it against. The CDR3 loop spans 14 amino acids. Germline CDR1 reads DFQATT; CDR2 reads SNEGSKA (reference sequence). CDR3 in amino acids: CSAFTGATYNEQFF.

The genes are TRBV7-2 and TRBJ2-5. The CDR3 length is 14 residues. Germline CDR1 SGHTA, CDR2 FQGNSA. The CDR3: CASSLELIQETQYF.

J is TRBJ2-1 and V is TRBV15; TCRdb lists TRBD2, though no DNA is available to test this call. Germline V lookup: CDR1 LNHNV, CDR2 YYDKDF (reference sequence). The CDR3 loop spans 16 amino acids. The CDR3 is CATSRAGTSGYNEQFF.

The rearrangement links TRBV5-1 to TRBJ2-1; TCRdb selects TRBD2, and the lack of DNA leaves this call unchecked. The CDR3 covers 15 residues. Germline loops: CDR1 SGHRS, CDR2 YFSETQ. The CDR3 spells CASKDTAGRSNEQFF.

This chain joins TRBV7-2 and TRBJ1-5; TCRdb selects TRBD1, and the lack of DNA leaves this call unchecked. The CDR3 is 16 residues long. The germline gives CDR1 SGHTA, CDR2 FQGNSA. CDR3 sequence reads: CASSLERSGVGQPQHF.

The chain joins TRBV5-1 to TRBJ2-2; TCRdb gives TRBD1 as the D gene, but with no DNA this cannot be confirmed. Germline CDR1 is SGHRS and CDR2 is YFSETQ. The CDR3 spans 15 residues. CDR3: CASSSGVQNTGELFF.

This chain uses TRBV10-3 with TRBJ2-1. CDR3 length equals 14 residues. CDR1 and CDR2 (germline): ENHRY, SYGVKD. The CDR3 region is CAITPGDSYNEQFF.

The chain recombines TRBV2 with TRBJ2-7; the TCRdb call, TRBD1, lacks DNA for checking. The length of the CDR3 is 16 residues. Germline-derived CDR1 and CDR2 are SNHLY and FYNNEI. The chain's CDR3 is CASSDGDGQGIYEQYF.

This rearrangement joins TRBV7-9 to TRBJ2-4. CDR3 length: 12 amino acids. The germline CDR1 and CDR2 sequences are SEHNR and FQNEAQ (reference sequence). CDR3: CASSLDLNIQYF. The variable domain in full, with the rest retrieved from reference TRBV7-9 and TRBJ2-4, is DTGVSQNPRHKITKRGQNVTFRCDPISEHNRLYWYRQTLGQGPEFLTYFQNEAQLEKSRLLSDRFSAERPKGSFSTLEIQRTEQGDSAMYLCASSLDLNIQYFGAGTRLSVL.

V usage is TRBV11-2 and J usage is TRBJ1-1; lacking DNA, the TRBD1 call made by TCRdb goes unchecked. CDR1 and CDR2 (germline): SGHAT, FQNNGV. The CDR3 length is 18 residues. This CDR3 is CASSLEVFIGGLNTEAFF.

The chain joins TRBV11-2 to TRBJ2-7; TCRdb selects TRBD1, and the lack of DNA leaves this call unchecked. The germline gives CDR1 SGHAT, CDR2 FQNNGV. CDR3 length: 15 amino acids. This CDR3 is CASSPKDRGTYEQYF. The complete variable domain, with remaining parts taken from reference TRBV11-2 and TRBJ2-7, reads EAGVAQSPRYKIIEKRQSVAFWCNPISGHATLYWYQQILGQGPKLLIQFQNNGVVDDSQLPKDRFSAERLKGVDSTLKIQPAKLEDSAVYLCASSPKDRGTYEQYFGPGTRLTVT.

V and J are TRBV4-1 and TRBJ1-1; absent DNA, TCRdb's TRBD1 call cannot be checked. The length of the CDR3 is 15 residues. The germline V gene encodes CDR1 MGHRA and CDR2 YSYEKL. CDR3 amino acids: CASSQERRRGTEAFF.

This chain uses TRBV9 with TRBJ2-5; without DNA, the TCRdb call of TRBD2 cannot be checked. Looked up from germline, CDR1 is SGDLS and CDR2 is YYNGEE. The CDR3 sequence is 15 residues long. The CDR3 loop reads CASSVGVSGGMTQYF.

V and J are TRBV28 and TRBJ2-2. Germline CDR1 MDHEN, CDR2 SYDVKM. The CDR3 consists of 14 residues. The CDR3 loop reads CASSLSLTTGELFF.

V is TRBV5-1 and J is TRBJ2-2; TCRdb's D call of TRBD2 is untestable without DNA. Germline V CDR1 and CDR2: SGHRS, YFSETQ. There are 15 residues in the CDR3. This CDR3 is CASSLALAGTGELFF.

CDR3 sequence: CASSLGDSFGVTYEQYF. The chain recombines TRBV5-1 with TRBJ2-7. The CDR3 consists of 17 residues. CDR1 and CDR2 (germline): SGHRS, YFSETQ.

The CDR3 reads CASSLATPGTPIREQYF. The chain carries TRBV5-1 and TRBJ2-7; TCRdb's D call, TRBD1, is unchecked because there is no DNA. Germline V lookup: CDR1 SGHRS, CDR2 YFSETQ. The CDR3 totals 17 residues. Full variable domain (outside the CDR3, taken from reference TRBV5-1 and TRBJ2-7): KAGVTQTPRYLIKTRGQQVTLSCSPISGHRSVSWYQQTPGQGLQFLFEYFSETQRNKGNFPGRFSGRQFSNSRSEMNVSTLELGDSALYLCASSLATPGTPIREQYFGPGTRLTVT.

V is TRBV29-1 and J is TRBJ1-4. Germline lookup yields CDR1 SQVTM and CDR2 ANQGSEA. The CDR3 is 15 amino acids. CDR3 residues: CSVEDQGGDGEKLFF. The entire variable domain, with the rest obtained from reference TRBV29-1 and TRBJ1-4, is as follows: SAVISQKPSRDICQRGTSLTIQCQVDSQVTMMFWYRQQPGQSLTLIATANQGSEATYESGFVIDKFPISRPNLTFSTLTVSNMSPEDSSIYLCSVEDQGGDGEKLFFGSGTQLSVL.

The V gene is TRBV20-1, the J gene TRBJ1-1. Germline CDR1 reads DFQATT; CDR2 reads SNEGSKA (reference sequence). The CDR3 runs to 16 residues. The CDR3 sequence is CSAGGGPGGINTEAFF.